Detailed here is one T cell receptor beta chain. Germline loops: CDR1 SGHAT, CDR2 FQNNGV. Trimming pared 1 base from V and 4 bases from J, leaving 5 bases between. The CDR3 runs 12 residues. This record belongs to a study of T cell responses to AZD1222 COVID-19 vaccine. Clones were read by immunoSEQ multiplex PCR, and TCRdb kept only the in-frame ones, dropping some. The table has 100,000 to 120,000 clones, 92% seen once; the top ten hold more than 2%. The rearrangement joins TRBV11-2 to TRBJ2-7; D not resolved. The TCR sequence derives from an adult who received the AZD1222 COVID-19 vaccine. This specimen consisted of peripheral blood, obtained 28 days after the second AZD1222 dose. CDR3 sequence: CASSLGFYEQYF. The CDR3 DNA reads TGTGCCAGCAGCTTAGGCTTTTACGAGCAGTACTTC.